This TCR beta chain is from a study of OX40 agonist ivuxolimab in advanced cancers. This clone is medium-sized in the sample. This CDR3 region has 13 residues. V was clipped by 8 bases and J by 0 bases, with 8 bases between them. CDR1 is LNHDA, CDR2 SQIVND, per germline (reference sequence). Generated by immunoSEQ multiplex PCR, the TCRdb table keeps only in-frame clones and is missing some. The sample gives about 60,000 clones, roughly nine tenths of which show up once; more than 1.5% is in the top ten. The sequence was collected from an adult with an advanced solid tumor such as melanoma, head and neck, liver or kidney cancer. The V gene is TRBV19, the J gene TRBJ1-5; D possibly corresponds to TRBD1 (5 bases). The sample here was CD4+ or CD8+ T cells sorted from blood, taken in a trial of the OX40 agonist ivuxolimab. CDR3: CASRTFSNQPQHF. CDR3 nucleotide sequence: TGTGCCAGTCGGACATTTAGCAATCAGCCCCAGCATTTT.